These 15 T cell receptor beta chains came from one sample sequenced in a study of cytomegalovirus exposure and HLA in healthy donors. The PCR ran on 60 Vbeta and 13 Jbeta primers. Method: immunoSEQ multiplex PCR; TCRdb's copy keeps in-frame clones and lacks some. The sample has over 75,000 clones. Material: PBMCs. All receptors come from a man in his fifties in good health and CMV-seronegative.

This rearrangement joins TRBV10-3 to TRBJ1-5; weak D call: TRBD1 (5 bases). Germline CDR1 is ENHRY and CDR2 is SYGVKD. The CDR3 totals 13 residues. V was pared by 7 bases and J by 3 bases, with 10 bases between. The CDR3 DNA reads TGTGCCATCAAAGACAGTCCCAATCAGCCCCAGCATTTT. This sequence encodes CAIKDSPNQPQHF.

In DNA form, the CDR3 reads TGCGCCAGCAGCTTGGTGGCGGGGGGACCCAGCACAGATACGCAGTATTTT. Its translation: CASSLVAGGPSTDTQYF. J is TRBJ2-3 and V is TRBV5-1; the match to TRBD2 covers 8 bases. With V trimmed by 0 bases and J by 0 bases, 6 bases remained unmatched. Germline assignment: CDR1 SGHRS and CDR2 YFSETQ. The CDR3 has 17 amino acids.

This chain joins TRBV27 and TRBJ2-2; perhaps TRBD2 as D (5 bases). The germline V gene has CDR1 MNHEY and CDR2 SMNVEV (reference sequence). The CDR3 runs 15 residues. Trimming took off 8 bases at V and 3 bases at J, with 16 bases between the two ends. CDR3 sequence: CASGLEGPYTGELFF. The CDR3 DNA sequence: TGTGCCAGCGGCCTCGAGGGCCCTTACACCGGGGAGCTGTTTTTT.

Details on this clone: One end of the junction is discordant with germline, which a read error may explain. This sequence joins TRBV7-7 and TRBJ2-1, with 7 bases fitting TRBD1. Germline V gene sequence: CDR1 SSHAT, CDR2 FNYEAQ (reference sequence). This CDR3 has 19 amino acids. DNA for the CDR3: TGTGCTAGCACCTTACGACAGGGAAAGATTTGCTGGAGCTACAATGAGCAGTTCTTC. It specifies CASTLRQGKICWSYNEQFF. The complete variable domain, with remaining parts taken from reference TRBV7-7 and TRBJ2-1, reads GAGVSQSPRYKVTKRGQDVTLRCDPISSHATLYWYQQALGQGPEFLTYFNYEAQPDKSGLPSDRFSAERPEGSISTLTIQRTEQRDSAMYRCASTLRQGKICWSYNEQFFGPGTRLTVL.

The chain carries TRBV2 and TRBJ1-1; D gene unclear. Trimming took 1 base from V and 7 from J, leaving 16 bases between them. The CDR3 contains 15 residues. The germline V gene encodes CDR1 SNHLY and CDR2 FYNNEI. The CDR3 bases are TGTGCCAGCAGTGAAGGGGTCACAGCTGAAATTGAAGCTTTCTTT. Residues: CASSEGVTAEIEAFF.

The chain joins TRBV18 to TRBJ2-1; possibly TRBD2 for D (5 bases). CDR3 size: 16 residues. V lost 2 bases to trimming and J lost 5 bases, with 16 bases between them. CDR1 is KGHSH and CDR2 is LQKENI in the germline V gene. The CDR3 bases are TGTGCCAGCTCACCATATCCCGGGGTTGCCAACAATGAGCAGTTCTTC. Amino acid sequence: CASSPYPGVANNEQFF.

V usage is TRBV28 and J usage is TRBJ1-2; D perhaps matches TRBD1 (6 bases). CDR1 is MDHEN and CDR2 is SYDVKM in the germline V gene. The V gene lost 4 bases and the J gene lost 3 bases, with 24 bases spanning the gap. There are 18 residues in the CDR3. CDR3 bases: TGTGCCAGCAGTTCGCCCGGCCACGGACAGTACGGCTACTATGGCTACACCTTC. This gives the protein CASSSPGHGQYGYYGYTF.

The chain has TRBV5-4 and TRBJ2-3; D unclear. Germline lookup yields CDR1 SGHNT and CDR2 YYREEE (reference sequence). This CDR3 has 15 residues. V dropped 4 bases and J dropped 3 bases, with 15 bases sitting between them. The CDR3 DNA reads as TGTGCCAGCAGCCCTCCATTGACGAGGACAGATACGCAGTATTTT. It codes for CASSPPLTRTDTQYF.

The chain employs TRBV7-2 and TRBJ2-2; no definite D call. CDR1 is SGHTA, CDR2 FQGNSA, per germline. The CDR3 loop spans 13 amino acids. The V end was cut by 1 base, the J end by 7 bases, with 7 bases between. CDR3 protein: CASSLVEHGELFF. CDR3 DNA: TGTGCCAGCAGCTTAGTTGAGCACGGGGAGCTGTTTTTT.

The J gene is TRBJ2-7, the V gene TRBV27, with 12 bases identical to TRBD2. The CDR3 loop spans 14 amino acids. With V trimmed by 6 bases and J by 4 bases, 4 bases remained unmatched. The germline V gene encodes CDR1 MNHEY and CDR2 SMNVEV (reference sequence). For the CDR3, the DNA is TGTGCCAGCAGACGCGGGACTAGCGGGTACGAGCAGTACTTC. Translating gives CASRRGTSGYEQYF.

The V call is TRBV10-3, the J call TRBJ2-5; tentatively, D is TRBD1 (5 bases). The CDR3 length is 15 residues. The ends were cut back, 3 bases at V and 5 bases at J, with 16 bases in the middle. CDR1 ENHRY and CDR2 SYGVKD come from the germline V gene. Written as DNA, the CDR3 is TGTGCCATCAGTGACGTAAGGAGCAGGGTCGAGACCCAGTACTTC. It yields the protein CAISDVRSRVETQYF.

The chain couples TRBV28 to TRBJ1-2, with 7 nucleotides matching TRBD1. The CDR3 is 15 residues long. The trim removed 6 bases at V and 2 bases at J, leaving 9 bases unmatched. CDR1 is MDHEN, CDR2 SYDVKM, per germline. CDR3 bases: TGTGCCAGCAGCTCGGGGACAGCACACAACTATGGCTACACCTTC. It translates to CASSSGTAHNYGYTF.

The rearrangement links TRBV5-1 to TRBJ1-4; 10 bases are shared with TRBD1. The CDR3 spans 14 residues. J was trimmed by 10 bases and V by 4 bases; bases with no gene match: 7. The germline V gene has CDR1 SGHRS and CDR2 YFSETQ. The CDR3 loop is CASSPTGGYAKLFF. The CDR3 DNA sequence: TGCGCCAGCAGCCCGACAGGGGGCTATGCAAAACTGTTTTTT.

V and J are TRBV7-3 and TRBJ2-1; 7 bases agree with TRBD2. J was trimmed by 15 bases and V by 3 bases; bases with no gene match: 11. This CDR3 region has 13 residues. Germline CDR1 SGHTA, CDR2 FQGTGA. This chain's CDR3 is CASSFTSSGLMFF. The CDR3 DNA is TGTGCCAGCAGCTTCACATCTAGCGGTCTAATGTTCTTC.

J is TRBJ1-3 and V is TRBV7-8; no firm D call. In germline, CDR1 is SGHVS, CDR2 FQNEAQ. Trimming left V 5 bases short and J 1 base short, with 15 bases between. The CDR3 has 16 residues. DNA of the CDR3: TGTGCCAGCAGCGCGCACTCTACAGAGTCTGGAAACACCATATATTTT. Amino acid sequence: CASSAHSTESGNTIYF.